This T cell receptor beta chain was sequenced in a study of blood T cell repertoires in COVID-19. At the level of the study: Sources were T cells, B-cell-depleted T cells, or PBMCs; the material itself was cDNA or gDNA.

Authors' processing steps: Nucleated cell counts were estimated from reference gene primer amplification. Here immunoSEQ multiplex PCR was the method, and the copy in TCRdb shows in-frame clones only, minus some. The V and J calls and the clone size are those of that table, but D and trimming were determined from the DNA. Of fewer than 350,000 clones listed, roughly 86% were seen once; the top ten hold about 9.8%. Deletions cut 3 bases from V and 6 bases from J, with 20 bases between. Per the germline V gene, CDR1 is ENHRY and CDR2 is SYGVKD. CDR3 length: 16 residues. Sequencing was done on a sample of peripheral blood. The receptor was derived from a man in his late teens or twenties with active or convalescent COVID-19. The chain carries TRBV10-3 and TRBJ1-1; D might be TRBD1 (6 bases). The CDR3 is CAISEGGREFTAEAFF. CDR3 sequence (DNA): TGTGCCATCAGTGAAGGGGGAAGGGAATTCACTGCTGAAGCTTTCTTT.